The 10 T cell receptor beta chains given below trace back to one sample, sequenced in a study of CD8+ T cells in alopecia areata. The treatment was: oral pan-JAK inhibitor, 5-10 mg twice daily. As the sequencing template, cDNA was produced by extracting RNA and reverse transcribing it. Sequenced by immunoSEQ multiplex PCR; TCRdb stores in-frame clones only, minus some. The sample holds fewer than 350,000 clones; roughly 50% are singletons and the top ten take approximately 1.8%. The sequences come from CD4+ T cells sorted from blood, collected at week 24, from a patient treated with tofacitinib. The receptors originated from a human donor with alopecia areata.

CDR3 nucleotides: TGCGCCAGCAGCCGAAGCGGGGGGGCTAGCACAGATACGCAGTATTTT. It translates to CASSRSGGASTDTQYF. The J gene is TRBJ2-3, the V gene TRBV4-1; 10 bases map to TRBD2. Germline-derived CDR1 and CDR2 are MGHRA and YSYEKL. The CDR3 spans 16 residues. Trimming cost V 4 bases and J 0 bases; bases outside gene matches: 4.

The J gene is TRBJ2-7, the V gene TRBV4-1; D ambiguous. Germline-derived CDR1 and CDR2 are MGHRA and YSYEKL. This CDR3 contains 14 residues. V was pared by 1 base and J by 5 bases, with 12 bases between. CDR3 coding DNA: TGCGCCAGCAGCCAAGCCGTGACCGTGCACGAGCAGTACTTC. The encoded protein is CASSQAVTVHEQYF.

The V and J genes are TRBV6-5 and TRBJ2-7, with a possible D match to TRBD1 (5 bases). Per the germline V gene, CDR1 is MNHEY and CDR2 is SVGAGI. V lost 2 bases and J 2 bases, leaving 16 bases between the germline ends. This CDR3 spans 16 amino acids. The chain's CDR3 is CASSYGDSIPAYEQYF. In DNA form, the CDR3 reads TGTGCCAGCAGTTACGGCGACAGTATCCCGGCCTACGAGCAGTACTTC.

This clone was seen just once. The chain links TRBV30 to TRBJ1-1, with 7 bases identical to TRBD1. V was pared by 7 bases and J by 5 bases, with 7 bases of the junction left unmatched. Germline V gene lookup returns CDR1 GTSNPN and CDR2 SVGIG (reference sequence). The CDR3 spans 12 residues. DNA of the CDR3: TGTGCCTTGGACAGGCCATTAACTGAAGCTTTCTTT. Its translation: CALDRPLTEAFF.

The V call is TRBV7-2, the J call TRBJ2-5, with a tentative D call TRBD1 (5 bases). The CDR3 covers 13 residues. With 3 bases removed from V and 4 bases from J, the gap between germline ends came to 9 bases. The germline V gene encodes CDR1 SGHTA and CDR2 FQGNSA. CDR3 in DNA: TGTGCCAGCAGCTTCCAGGGTGCAGAGACCCAGTACTTC. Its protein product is CASSFQGAETQYF.

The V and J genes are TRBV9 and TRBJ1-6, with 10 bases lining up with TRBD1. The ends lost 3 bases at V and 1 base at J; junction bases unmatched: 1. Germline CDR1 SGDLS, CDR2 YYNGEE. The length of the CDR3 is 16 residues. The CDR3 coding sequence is TGTGCCAGCAGCGCGGGACAGGGGTCCTATAATTCACCCCTCCACTTT. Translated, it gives CASSAGQGSYNSPLHF.

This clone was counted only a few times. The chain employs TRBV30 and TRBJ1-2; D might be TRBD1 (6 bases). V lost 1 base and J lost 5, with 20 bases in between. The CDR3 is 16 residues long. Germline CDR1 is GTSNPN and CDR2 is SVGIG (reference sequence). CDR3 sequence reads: CAWSEQGRTSVYGYTF. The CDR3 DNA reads TGTGCCTGGAGTGAACAGGGACGTACTTCAGTGTATGGCTACACCTTC.

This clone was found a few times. DNA for the CDR3: TGTGCCAGCAGCGCCGGACTAGCCAAGCAGTACTTC. Its protein is CASSAGLAKQYF. The chain uses TRBV7-2 and TRBJ2-7, with 8 bases aligning to TRBD2. CDR1 SGHTA and CDR2 FQGNSA come from the germline V gene. The CDR3 consists of 12 residues. V trimming: 5 bases; J trimming: 8 bases; junction bases outside the gene matches: 5.

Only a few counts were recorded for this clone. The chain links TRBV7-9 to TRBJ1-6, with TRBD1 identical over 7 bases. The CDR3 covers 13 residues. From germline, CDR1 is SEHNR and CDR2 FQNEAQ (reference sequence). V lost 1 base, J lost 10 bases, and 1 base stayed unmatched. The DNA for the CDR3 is TGTGCCAGCAGCTTAGAGACAGGGTCACCCCTCCACTTT. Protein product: CASSLETGSPLHF.

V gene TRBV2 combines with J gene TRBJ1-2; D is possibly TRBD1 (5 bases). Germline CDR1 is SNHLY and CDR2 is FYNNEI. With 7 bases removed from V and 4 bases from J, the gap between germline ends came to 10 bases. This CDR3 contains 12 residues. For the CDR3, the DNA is TGTGCCAGCACAAGCCAGGGCTATGGCTACACCTTC. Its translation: CASTSQGYGYTF.